These 30 T cell receptor beta chains were all obtained from the same sample, sequenced in a study of T-cell memory formation after mild COVID-19. TCRdb re-derived calls from the 5' RACE reads in MiXCR, one entry per CDR3 protein. This table holds roughly 370,000 distinct CDR3 sequences, 15% to 20% found once. The sequencing input was PBMCs or a T cell subset sorted from them (not recorded which). These receptors were taken from a man between 18 and 29 years old who had mild COVID-19 (a few samples of this study predate the infection). Cell type and time point are not known.

V usage is TRBV11-2 and J usage is TRBJ2-5; D not certain. CDR3 length: 14 amino acids. CDR1 is SGHAT, CDR2 FQNNGV, per germline. V lost 3 bases, J lost 12 bases, and 20 bases lay in between. This CDR3 reads CASSFILNWNRKYF. CDR3 nucleotide sequence: TGTGCCAGCAGCTTTATTCTGAATTGGAATAGAAAGTACTTC.

This clonotype has just a few counts. V usage is TRBV6-1 and J usage is TRBJ2-3, with D perhaps being TRBD1 or TRBD2 (5 bases each). CDR3 length: 14 amino acids. Trimming took 6 bases from V and 2 from J, leaving 12 bases between them. Germline lookup yields CDR1 MNHNS and CDR2 SASEGT. The CDR3 protein is CASREGLITDTQYF. The CDR3 DNA sequence: TGTGCCAGCAGAGAGGGGCTAATCACAGATACGCAGTATTTT.

This sequence joins TRBV7-3 and TRBJ2-2, with D uncertain. With 5 bases removed from V and 0 bases from J, the gap between germline ends came to 13 bases. In germline, CDR1 is SGHTA, CDR2 FQGTGA. The CDR3 totals 16 residues. The CDR3 loop reads CASSPWAQSNTGELFF. CDR3 coding DNA: TGTGCCAGCAGCCCTTGGGCACAGTCGAACACCGGGGAGCTGTTTTTT.

The chain uses TRBV30 and TRBJ1-2; no definite D call. V was cut by 4 bases and J by 1 base, with 13 bases left in between. Germline V gene data show CDR1 as GTSNPN and CDR2 as SVGIG (reference sequence). The CDR3 is made up of 14 amino acids. For the CDR3, the DNA is TGTGCCTGGAAATACACAGCGGATAACTATGGCTACACCTTC. Translated: CAWKYTADNYGYTF.

This clonotype was observed a handful of times. The chain employs TRBV7-9 and TRBJ2-2; possible D gene TRBD2, 6 bases. V lost 6 bases and J lost 0, with 14 bases in between. Germline V gives CDR1 SEHNR, CDR2 FQNEAQ (reference sequence). This CDR3 region has 16 residues. The CDR3 here is CASRKPGTSNTGELFF. The CDR3 coding sequence is TGTGCCAGCAGAAAGCCCGGGACTTCGAACACCGGGGAGCTGTTTTTT.

This clonotype was picked up a small number of times. The chain employs TRBV11-2 and TRBJ2-1; TRBD2 matches 9 bases. From germline, CDR1 is SGHAT and CDR2 FQNNGV. This CDR3 region has 14 residues. V was pared by 6 bases and J by 5 bases, with 5 bases of the junction left unmatched. The CDR3 sequence: CASSGLAGHNEQFF. CDR3 sequence (DNA): TGTGCCAGCAGTGGTCTAGCGGGGCACAATGAGCAGTTCTTC.

This clonotype was seen a few times. The V call is TRBV16, the J call TRBJ1-2, with D possibly TRBD1 on 5 matching bases. Germline CDR1 reads KGHSY; CDR2 reads FQNENV. This CDR3 contains 14 residues. V lost 0 bases to trimming and J lost 8 bases, with 13 bases between them. CDR3 protein: CASSQSGQGIGYTF. CDR3 bases: TGTGCCAGCAGCCAATCGGGGCAGGGAATCGGCTACACCTTC.

This clonotype was observed a few times. The J gene is TRBJ2-7, the V gene TRBV4-1; either TRBD1 or TRBD2 may supply D (7 bases each). This CDR3 region has 16 residues. The germline V gene has CDR1 MGHRA and CDR2 YSYEKL. Trimming pared 0 bases from V and 3 bases from J, leaving 15 bases between. The CDR3 DNA follows: TGCGCCAGCAGCCAAGAAGATGCAGGGGGGGTCTACGAGCAGTACTTC. Translating it yields CASSQEDAGGVYEQYF.

J is TRBJ1-2 and V is TRBV7-9; TRBD1 might be the D (5 bases). V lost 1 base and J 4 bases, leaving 10 bases between the germline ends. The germline gives CDR1 SEHNR, CDR2 FQNEAQ (reference sequence). This CDR3 spans 14 amino acids. In DNA, the CDR3 is TGTGCCAGCAGCTTAGAGAGTGGGGCCTATGGCTACACCTTC. It specifies CASSLESGAYGYTF.

J is TRBJ1-5 and V is TRBV18; perhaps TRBD1 as D (5 bases). With 4 bases removed from V and 5 bases from J, the gap between germline ends came to 9 bases. The CDR3 runs 13 residues. The germline V gene has CDR1 KGHSH and CDR2 LQKENI. The CDR3 nucleotides are TGTGCCAGCTCACAGGGGAAGGATCAGCCCCAGCATTTT. Translating it yields CASSQGKDQPQHF. Full variable domain (outside the CDR3, taken from reference TRBV18 and TRBJ1-5): NAGVMQNPRHLVRRRGQEARLRCSPMKGHSHVYWYRQLPEEGLKFMVYLQKENIIDESGMPKERFSAEFPKEGPSILRIQQVVRGDSAAYFCASSQGKDQPQHFGDGTRLSIL.

V is TRBV12-3 or TRBV12-4 and J is TRBJ1-2; TRBD1 might be the D (5 bases). V lost 3 bases and J lost 6, with 8 bases in between. The CDR3 has 12 residues. The CDR3 bases are TGTGCCAGCAGTTTCGGGGGAAATGGCTACACCTTC. It yields the protein CASSFGGNGYTF.

J is TRBJ1-2 and V is TRBV28; D gene ambiguous. The CDR3 length is 13 residues. Looked up from germline, CDR1 is MDHEN and CDR2 is SYDVKM. The germline V and J ends were trimmed by 3 bases and 8 bases, with 13 bases remaining between them. In nucleotides, the CDR3 is TGTGCCAGCAGTTTCGGAAGGGCTTACGGCTACACCTTC. Residues: CASSFGRAYGYTF.

The gene calls are TRBV14 and TRBJ2-1; no clear D. Germline loops: CDR1 SGHDN, CDR2 FVKESK. Trimming removed 2 bases from V and 8 bases from J, with 16 bases in between. CDR3 length: 15 residues. The CDR3 region is CASSQSLGRVYEQFF. The CDR3 region has the DNA TGTGCCAGCAGCCAATCCCTTGGACGGGTCTATGAGCAGTTCTTC.

This clonotype was recorded at least ten times. J is TRBJ2-1 and V is TRBV7-6; 7 bases match TRBD2. The CDR3 runs to 16 residues. CDR1 SGHVS and CDR2 FNYEAQ come from the germline V gene. V lost 3 bases to trimming and J lost 2 bases; unmatched junction nucleotides: 7. The CDR3 sequence is CASSLGSSGTYNEQFF. As DNA, the CDR3 is TGTGCCAGCAGCTTGGGTTCTAGCGGAACCTACAATGAGCAGTTCTTC.

The DNA for the CDR3 is TGTGCCAGCAGCCCCCTCCAAGCCGACGAAGCTTTCTTT. The encoded protein is CASSPLQADEAFF. V and J are TRBV11-2 and TRBJ1-1; D gene uncertain. CDR1 and CDR2 (germline): SGHAT, FQNNGV. This CDR3 is built from 13 residues. Trimming removed 5 bases at V and 8 bases at J, with 15 bases between.

The V and J genes are TRBV7-2 and TRBJ1-1; D is unresolved. Germline V gene sequence: CDR1 SGHTA, CDR2 FQGNSA. Trimming stripped 2 bases from V and 0 bases from J, with 7 bases between. The CDR3 is 14 residues long. CDR3 coding DNA: TGTGCCAGCAGCTTATATGGGATGAACACTGAAGCTTTCTTT. It specifies CASSLYGMNTEAFF.

This clonotype came up a few times. This chain connects TRBV10-1 to TRBJ1-1; D uncertain. CDR1 and CDR2 (germline): WNHNN, SYGVQD (reference sequence). The V end was cut by 4 bases, the J end by 5 bases, with 5 bases between. CDR3 size: 11 residues. CDR3 loop: CASSAGTEAFF. The CDR3 bases are TGCGCCAGCAGTGCGGGGACTGAAGCTTTCTTT.

This clonotype was detected many times. The chain couples TRBV7-2 to TRBJ2-5, with a tentative D call TRBD1 (5 bases). The CDR3 contains 13 residues. Germline assignment: CDR1 SGHTA and CDR2 FQGNSA. The germline V and J ends were trimmed by 3 bases and 3 bases, with 8 bases remaining between them. CDR3 in DNA: TGTGCCAGCAGCTTTCAGGGCGAAGAGACCCAGTACTTC. Amino acid sequence: CASSFQGEETQYF.

This clonotype was found a few times. The chain combines TRBV19 with TRBJ1-1, with D perhaps matching TRBD1 (6 bases). The V end lost 0 bases, the J end lost 4 bases, and 9 bases lay between the germline ends. CDR3 size: 14 residues. Germline V gene lookup returns CDR1 LNHDA and CDR2 SQIVND (reference sequence). The CDR3 coding sequence is TGTGCCAGTAGTATAGATCGGGGGCGCACTGAAGCTTTCTTT. It encodes CASSIDRGRTEAFF.

This clonotype was found a few times. The chain employs TRBV12-3 or TRBV12-4 and TRBJ1-5; 9 bases match TRBD1. V was clipped by 6 bases and J by 4 bases; unmatched bases: 4. The CDR3 loop spans 14 amino acids. CDR3 nucleotide sequence: TGTGCCAGCAGCGTACAGGGGGCGAATCAGCCCCAGCATTTT. Translating gives CASSVQGANQPQHF.

On this clonotype: A junction boundary mismatches the germline segment, possibly from a read error. The rearrangement uses TRBV7-2 and TRBJ2-2; D could derive from TRBD1 or TRBD2 (5 bases each). Looked up from germline, CDR1 is SGHTA and CDR2 is FQGNSA. The CDR3 extends over 13 amino acids. The DNA for the CDR3 is TGTGCCAGCAGCTTAATGGACACCGGGGAGCTGATTTTT. It is translated as CASSLMDTGELIF.

The chain uses TRBV27 and TRBJ1-4, with D perhaps matching TRBD1 (5 bases). Trimming removed 5 bases at V and 1 base at J, with 8 bases between. CDR3 size: 14 residues. Germline V gene lookup returns CDR1 MNHEY and CDR2 SMNVEV (reference sequence). The chain's CDR3 is CASSRRGTNEKLFF. In nucleotides, the CDR3 is TGTGCCAGCAGTCGGAGGGGAACTAATGAAAAACTGTTTTTT. Looking up the rest from reference TRBV27 and TRBJ1-4 gives the full variable domain: EAQVTQNPRYLITVTGKKLTVTCSQNMNHEYMSWYRQDPGLGLRQIYYSMNVEVTDKGDVPEGYKVSRKEKRNFPLILESPSPNQTSLYFCASSRRGTNEKLFFGSGTQLSVL.

This clonotype was counted only a few times. V is TRBV7-8 and J is TRBJ1-2; D might be TRBD1 (6 bases). Germline CDR1 and CDR2: SGHVS and FQNEAQ. This CDR3 contains 14 residues. V was clipped by 5 bases and J by 5 bases, with 15 bases between them. The CDR3 bases are TGTGCCAGCAGCCTTTTGACAGGAGGATATGGCTACACCTTC. It is translated as CASSLLTGGYGYTF.

This chain uses TRBV20-1 with TRBJ1-1; possible D gene TRBD1, 6 bases. This CDR3 has 12 residues. Looked up from germline, CDR1 is DFQATT and CDR2 is SNEGSKA (reference sequence). V lost 5 bases and J lost 2, with 9 bases in between. The CDR3 DNA is TGCAGTGCTCAACAGGGTAACACTGAAGCTTTCTTT. It specifies CSAQQGNTEAFF.

The chain employs TRBV5-6 and TRBJ2-7, with 7 bases fitting TRBD1. Looked up from germline, CDR1 is SGHDT and CDR2 is YYEEEE. V shed 3 bases, J shed 6 bases, and the junction held 9 bases outside the gene matches. The CDR3 has 14 amino acids. The CDR3 loop is CASSSDRVWFEQYF. CDR3 nucleotides: TGTGCCAGCAGCTCTGACAGGGTTTGGTTCGAGCAGTACTTC.

This chain uses TRBV19 with TRBJ2-3; D ambiguous. V lost 1 base to trimming and J lost 2 bases, with 4 bases between them. The length of the CDR3 is 13 residues. In germline, CDR1 is LNHDA, CDR2 SQIVND (reference sequence). As DNA, the CDR3 is TGTGCCAGTAGTATAGTACCCACAGATACGCAGTATTTT. Translation gives CASSIVPTDTQYF.

This clonotype showed up many times. This chain joins TRBV12-3 or TRBV12-4 and TRBJ2-7; TRBD1 matches at 8 bases. This CDR3 spans 12 amino acids. V trimming: 5 bases; J trimming: 6 bases; junction bases outside the gene matches: 3. In nucleotides, the CDR3 is TGTGCCAGCAGTCAACAGGGGGGCGAGCAGTACTTC. Protein sequence: CASSQQGGEQYF.

The genes are TRBV4-1 and TRBJ1-5; maybe TRBD1 (5 bases). The CDR3 length is 16 residues. Trimming took off 6 bases at V and 7 bases at J, with 22 bases between the two ends. CDR1 and CDR2 (germline): MGHRA, YSYEKL. DNA of the CDR3: TGCGCCAGCAGACCCGAGCTCGGGGGGTCAGGCCAGCCCCAGCATTTT. Amino acids: CASRPELGGSGQPQHF.

The rearrangement links TRBV25-1 to TRBJ2-1, with D perhaps assigned TRBD1 or TRBD2 (6 bases each). Germline CDR1 MGHDK, CDR2 SYGVNS. V gave up 5 bases and J gave up 8 bases, with 22 bases separating them. The CDR3 consists of 16 residues. CDR3 bases: TGTGCCAGCAGTCCCTTGGGAAGGGGGGACGGTGATGAGCAGTTCTTC. Its translation: CASSPLGRGDGDEQFF.

This clonotype appeared a few times. The genes are TRBV4-1 and TRBJ1-4, with 7 bases aligning to TRBD1. V was pared by 0 bases and J by 8 bases, with 6 bases of the junction left unmatched. CDR3 length equals 15 residues. Germline V lookup: CDR1 MGHRA, CDR2 YSYEKL. The DNA for the CDR3 is TGCGCCAGCAGCCAAGAAGACAGGGCGGGAGAAAAACTGTTTTTT. Protein: CASSQEDRAGEKLFF.